The 32 T cell receptor beta chains given below trace back to one sample, sequenced in a study of T cells in Graves' hyperthyroidism and ophthalmopathy. TCR beta CDR3 sequences were amplified from RNA transcripts. An initial round of RT-PCR targeting the TCR CDR3 relied on the HTBI primer set. TCRdb reprocessed the multiplex PCR reads with MiXCR, giving one entry per CDR3 protein. This table holds hundreds of thousands of distinct CDR3 sequences, over 12% found once. Sequenced material: blood. Receptors were obtained from a woman aged 40 to 49 with Graves' ophthalmopathy.

The J gene is TRBJ2-5, the V gene TRBV25-1, with D uncertain. V dropped 1 base and J dropped 5 bases, with 8 bases sitting between them. Germline V gene data show CDR1 as MGHDK and CDR2 as SYGVNS. The CDR3 runs to 13 residues. CDR3 bases: TGTGCCAGCAGTGAATCCGTCTCTGAGACCCAGTACTTC. The encoded protein is CASSESVSETQYF.

This clonotype came up many times. The CDR3 spells CASSLAGWSSYEQYF. CDR3 in DNA: TGTGCCAGCAGCTTAGCGGGCTGGAGCTCCTACGAGCAGTACTTC. The genes are TRBV7-2 and TRBJ2-7, with D unresolved. The germline gives CDR1 SGHTA, CDR2 FQGNSA. The V gene lost 0 bases and the J gene lost 0 bases, with 9 bases spanning the gap. This CDR3 comprises 15 residues.

This clonotype was recorded at least ten times. V is TRBV6-1 and J is TRBJ2-5; tentatively, D is TRBD1 or TRBD2 (5 bases each). Trimming left V 8 bases short and J 4 bases short, with 11 bases between. The CDR3 totals 12 residues. Germline V CDR1 and CDR2: MNHNS, SASEGT. CDR3: CASGSRAETQYF. Here the CDR3 DNA reads TGTGCCAGCGGGAGCAGGGCAGAGACCCAGTACTTC.

This clonotype has at least ten counts. The CDR3 reads CASTYRGAQPQHF. DNA for the CDR3: TGTGCCAGTACCTATAGGGGGGCGCAGCCCCAGCATTTT. The rearrangement uses TRBV19 and TRBJ1-5; tentative D call: TRBD1 (6 bases). Germline CDR1 LNHDA, CDR2 SQIVND (reference sequence). V was clipped by 7 bases and J by 7 bases, with 14 bases between them. This CDR3 spans 13 amino acids.

This clonotype came up a few times. V gene TRBV27 combines with J gene TRBJ1-2; 11 bases match TRBD1. Germline V gene data show CDR1 as MNHEY and CDR2 as SMNVEV (reference sequence). The CDR3 is made up of 15 amino acids. V lost 3 bases and J lost 8; bases outside the gene matches: 8. The CDR3 loop reads CASSFIGQGAGGYTF. The CDR3 DNA reads TGTGCCAGCAGTTTTATAGGACAGGGGGCGGGAGGCTACACCTTC.

This clonotype was seen many times. This CDR3 is CASVRYIDTEAFF. The CDR3 region has the DNA TGTGCTAGTGTCCGCTACATCGACACTGAAGCTTTCTTT. This chain connects TRBV12-5 to TRBJ1-1; D unclear. V lost 7 bases to trimming and J lost 3 bases, with 12 bases between them. Per the germline V gene, CDR1 is LGHNT and CDR2 is FRNRAP. The CDR3 covers 13 residues.

This chain links TRBV19 with TRBJ2-7; D ambiguous. CDR1 LNHDA and CDR2 SQIVND come from the germline V gene (reference sequence). Trimming took off 0 bases at V and 3 bases at J, with 15 bases between the two ends. The CDR3 sequence is 16 residues long. CDR3 coding DNA: TGTGCCAGTAGTATAGATCAGAGGCAAACCGTCTACGAGCAGTACTTC. Its translation is CASSIDQRQTVYEQYF.

At least ten counts were recorded for this clonotype. This rearrangement joins TRBV6-5 to TRBJ2-7, with a possible D match to TRBD2 (6 bases). The CDR3 contains 14 residues. Germline V CDR1 and CDR2: MNHEY, SVGAGI. V lost 0 bases, J lost 6 bases, and 12 bases lay in between. The DNA of the CDR3 is TGTGCCAGCAGTTACTCGGGGGGAGTGGGCGAGCAGTACTTC. Its protein product is CASSYSGGVGEQYF.

This clonotype was observed many times. V and J are TRBV20-1 and TRBJ1-2; 9 bases line up with TRBD1. Trimming took 5 bases from V and 7 from J; bases not matched to a gene: 5. The V gene's germline CDR1 is DFQATT and CDR2 SNEGSKA (reference sequence). The CDR3 loop spans 12 amino acids. CDR3 protein: CSALQGACGYTF. CDR3 bases: TGCAGTGCTTTACAGGGGGCTTGTGGCTACACCTTC.

This clonotype was seen a handful of times. With a much larger clone just one base away, this may be a read error. CDR3 region: CASSRDNQPQHF. The CDR3 DNA reads as TGTGCCAGCAGCAGGGACAATCAGCCCCAGCATTTT. The chain carries TRBV28 and TRBJ1-5, with a tentative D call TRBD1 (5 bases). The V gene's germline CDR1 is MDHEN and CDR2 SYDVKM. The CDR3 has 12 amino acids. V lost 6 bases and J lost 3, with 6 bases in between. Drawing the rest from reference TRBV28 and TRBJ1-5, the complete variable domain is DVKVTQSSRYLVKRTGEKVFLECVQDMDHENMFWYRQDPGLGLRLIYFSYDVKMKEKGDIPEGYSVSREKKERFSLILESASTNQTSMYLCASSRDNQPQHFGDGTRLSIL.

Worth noting for this clonotype: Being one base from a much bigger clone, this may be a read error. This chain joins TRBV19 and TRBJ1-1, with D possibly TRBD1 on 5 matching bases. This CDR3 contains 13 residues. From germline, CDR1 is LNHDA and CDR2 SQIVND (reference sequence). CDR3 nucleotide sequence: TGTGCCAGTAGCTGGGGGGTGGACACTGAAGCTCTCTTT. It codes for CASSWGVDTEALF.

This clonotype came up many times. V and J are TRBV6-1 and TRBJ2-6, with TRBD1 matching over 7 bases. This CDR3 is built from 19 residues. Germline CDR1 MNHNS, CDR2 SASEGT. V lost 5 bases and J lost 0; bases outside the gene matches: 13. The CDR3 DNA sequence: TGTGCCAGCAGTAAAGAAGGGACAGCTGAGTACTCTGGGGCCAACGTCCTGACTTTC. Its protein is CASSKEGTAEYSGANVLTF.

This clonotype was seen ten or more times. The chain has TRBV20-1 and TRBJ1-2; TRBD1 is a possible D gene (6 bases). V gave up 6 bases and J gave up 5 bases, with 10 bases separating them. Germline CDR1 and CDR2: DFQATT and SNEGSKA (reference sequence). The CDR3 loop spans 11 amino acids. The DNA of the CDR3 is TGCAGTGCCAGAACAGGGTATGGCTACACCTTC. Protein product: CSARTGYGYTF.

This clonotype was recorded at least ten times. The chain carries TRBV12-3 or TRBV12-4 and TRBJ1-1; D not certain. V lost 1 base, J lost 6 bases, and 3 bases lay in between. CDR3 length equals 11 residues. CDR3 amino acids: CASSLVSEAFF. The CDR3 DNA is TGTGCCAGCAGTTTAGTGTCTGAAGCTTTCTTT.

This clonotype was observed at least ten times. The chain employs TRBV30 and TRBJ2-7, with 8 bases aligning to TRBD1. V was clipped by 3 bases and J by 2 bases; unmatched bases: 6. Germline V CDR1 and CDR2: GTSNPN, SVGIG (reference sequence). The CDR3 is 14 residues long. CDR3 nucleotides: TGTGCCTGGAGCGAAGGGACAGGAGCCTACGAGCAGTACTTC. Translated, it gives CAWSEGTGAYEQYF.

At least ten counts were recorded for this clonotype. The chain uses TRBV28 and TRBJ2-7, with TRBD1 identical over 10 bases. Germline V lookup: CDR1 MDHEN, CDR2 SYDVKM. Trimming cost V 5 bases and J 1 base; bases outside gene matches: 5. The CDR3 is 15 residues long. The CDR3 region has the DNA TGTGCCAGCAGTCCGGGGACAGGGGTTTCCTACGAGCAGTACTTC. This translates into CASSPGTGVSYEQYF.

The sample holds many counts of this clonotype. This sequence joins TRBV6-5 and TRBJ2-7; D is unresolved. In germline, CDR1 is MNHEY, CDR2 SVGAGI. Trimming removed 1 base at V and 3 bases at J, with 13 bases between. CDR3 length: 15 residues. In nucleotides, the CDR3 is TGTGCCAGCAGTTACTTAGGGTCTGCAAGCTACGAGCAGTACTTC. The encoded protein is CASSYLGSASYEQYF.

Many counts were recorded for this clonotype. The chain carries TRBV28 and TRBJ1-1; D not certain. The V gene's germline CDR1 is MDHEN and CDR2 SYDVKM. The CDR3 is made up of 11 amino acids. Trimming took off 3 bases at V and 7 bases at J, with 6 bases between the two ends. CDR3 nucleotides: TGTGCCAGCAGTTTTGTGGATGAAGCTTTCTTT. The encoded protein is CASSFVDEAFF.

This clonotype has ten or more counts. The CDR3 sequence is CATSDSRQVAEAFF. The CDR3 DNA is TGTGCCACCAGTGATTCCCGACAGGTCGCGGAAGCTTTCTTT. The genes are TRBV24-1 and TRBJ1-1, with a possible D match to TRBD1 (6 bases). The germline V gene has CDR1 KGHDR and CDR2 SFDVKD. The CDR3 loop spans 14 amino acids. The ends were cut back, 2 bases at V and 8 bases at J, with 14 bases in the middle.

This clonotype was recorded at least ten times. CDR3 sequence: CSAWTSGNYEQYF. Here the CDR3 DNA reads TGCAGTGCCTGGACTAGCGGTAACTACGAGCAGTACTTC. The J gene is TRBJ2-7, the V gene TRBV20-1; 10 bases match TRBD2. Germline values: CDR1 DFQATT, CDR2 SNEGSKA (reference sequence). The CDR3 spans 13 residues. The junction had 5 bases not matched to a gene; V was cut back by 6 bases and J by 3 bases.

In its sample, this clonotype was seen a few times. The chain has TRBV12-3 or TRBV12-4 and TRBJ2-1, with 10 bases that match TRBD2. V shed 7 bases and J 12 bases; nucleotides not matched to a gene: 18. CDR3 length equals 16 residues. Here the CDR3 DNA reads TGTGCCAGCACTACTTCGGGACTAGCGACATTTATCGCGCAGTTCTTC. This gives the protein CASTTSGLATFIAQFF.

The rearrangement joins TRBV28 to TRBJ1-5; 10 bases match TRBD1. V trimming: 5 bases; J trimming: 3 bases; junction bases outside the gene matches: 10. Germline CDR1 MDHEN, CDR2 SYDVKM. This CDR3 comprises 17 residues. DNA for the CDR3: TGTGCCAGCAGTACCACGACAGGGGGCTGGCTCAATCAGCCCCAGCATTTT. It specifies CASSTTTGGWLNQPQHF. Filled out from reference TRBV28 and TRBJ1-5, the complete variable domain reads DVKVTQSSRYLVKRTGEKVFLECVQDMDHENMFWYRQDPGLGLRLIYFSYDVKMKEKGDIPEGYSVSREKKERFSLILESASTNQTSMYLCASSTTTGGWLNQPQHFGDGTRLSIL.

This clonotype has ten or more counts. This rearrangement joins TRBV2 to TRBJ1-2; 8 nucleotides match TRBD1. Germline trimming cut 8 bases from V and 7 bases from J; bases unmatched to any gene: 9. The CDR3 has 13 residues. CDR1 and CDR2 (germline): SNHLY, FYNNEI. For the CDR3, the DNA is TGTGCCAGCTTCCTCCAGGGGGCCAGTGGCTACACCTTC. Encoded protein: CASFLQGASGYTF.

The chain joins TRBV6-2 or TRBV6-3 to TRBJ1-1; D remains ambiguous. The CDR3 covers 15 residues. V was clipped by 0 bases and J by 2 bases, with 10 bases between them. CDR1 is MNHEY, CDR2 SVGEGT, per germline. Here the CDR3 reads CASSYSSVLNTEAFF. The CDR3 coding sequence is TGTGCCAGCAGTTACTCCTCGGTCCTTAACACTGAAGCTTTCTTT.

Ten or more counts support this clonotype. The CDR3 coding sequence is TGTGCAACCGGGCTAGCGGGAGAGTACGAGCAGTACTTC. This encodes CATGLAGEYEQYF. The V gene is TRBV6-2 or TRBV6-3, the J gene TRBJ2-7, with 10 bases lining up with TRBD2. This CDR3 is 13 amino acids long. The germline CDR1 and CDR2 sequences are MNHEY and SVGEGT.

The table lists this clonotype with many counts. The chain carries TRBV28 and TRBJ2-5; D possibly corresponds to TRBD2 (6 bases). Per the germline V gene, CDR1 is MDHEN and CDR2 is SYDVKM. Trimming cost V 6 bases and J 4 bases, with 15 bases left between them. This CDR3 spans 14 amino acids. CDR3 sequence reads: CASSRTGTLETQYF. The CDR3 DNA is TGTGCCAGCAGCCGAACCGGGACTCTAGAGACCCAGTACTTC.

This clonotype was detected many times. The CDR3, as DNA: TGTGCTAGTGGTTTGCCAACAGGCGCGGAGCAAGAGACCCAGTACTTC. This codes for CASGLPTGAEQETQYF. J is TRBJ2-5 and V is TRBV12-5; D is possibly TRBD1 (5 bases). Germline CDR1 is LGHNT and CDR2 is FRNRAP. V was trimmed by 2 bases and J by 2 bases, leaving 15 bases between them. This CDR3 comprises 16 residues.

This clonotype was counted ten times or more. The chain combines TRBV30 with TRBJ1-1; TRBD1 aligns across 9 bases. Unmatched junction bases numbered 8, after V lost 1 base and J lost 5 bases. CDR1 and CDR2 from the germline V gene are GTSNPN and SVGIG (reference sequence). The CDR3 sequence is 15 residues long. The CDR3 bases are TGTGCCTGGAGTGCAAGGGACAGGGCGGAGACTGAAGCTTTCTTT. This gives the protein CAWSARDRAETEAFF.

This clonotype has a count of ten or more. This sequence joins TRBV7-2 and TRBJ2-4; 8 bases map to TRBD1. Germline V gene sequence: CDR1 SGHTA, CDR2 FQGNSA. The CDR3 consists of 14 residues. With V trimmed by 4 bases and J by 8 bases, 7 bases remained unmatched. Here the CDR3 reads CASSSQGAGYIQYF. The CDR3 nucleotides read TGTGCCAGCAGCTCCCAGGGGGCAGGATACATTCAGTACTTC. The variable domain in full, completed from reference TRBV7-2 and TRBJ2-4, reads GAGVSQSPSNKVTEKGKDVELRCDPISGHTALYWYRQSLGQGLEFLIYFQGNSAPDKSGLPSDRFSAERTGGSVSTLTIQRTQQEDSAVYLCASSSQGAGYIQYFGAGTRLSVL.

This chain links TRBV29-1 with TRBJ1-3; 9 nucleotides agree with TRBD1. V was pared by 7 bases and J by 4 bases, with 8 bases of the junction left unmatched. The CDR3 is 14 residues long. CDR1 SQVTM and CDR2 ANQGSEA come from the germline V gene. CDR3 in DNA: TGCAGCGCCGACCGGGACAGGGCCGGAAACACCATATATTTT. This gives the protein CSADRDRAGNTIYF.

This clonotype turned up a few times. This CDR3 reads CASSHPRREGSRETQYF. The DNA for the CDR3 is TGTGCCAGCAGCCACCCCCGACGGGAGGGCAGTAGGGAGACCCAGTACTTC. The rearrangement links TRBV11-3 to TRBJ2-5, with 8 bases lining up with TRBD2. This CDR3 comprises 17 residues. Trimming removed 5 bases from V and 5 bases from J; junction bases left unmatched: 16. Germline CDR1 and CDR2: SGHNT and YENEEA.

This rearrangement joins TRBV7-9 to TRBJ2-7; no firm D call. The length of the CDR3 is 14 residues. Germline CDR1 reads SEHNR; CDR2 reads FQNEAQ (reference sequence). Trimming removed 4 bases at V and 0 bases at J, with 10 bases between. DNA for the CDR3: TGTGCCAGCAGCTCCGTAGGGAACTCCTACGAGCAGTACTTC. This sequence encodes CASSSVGNSYEQYF.